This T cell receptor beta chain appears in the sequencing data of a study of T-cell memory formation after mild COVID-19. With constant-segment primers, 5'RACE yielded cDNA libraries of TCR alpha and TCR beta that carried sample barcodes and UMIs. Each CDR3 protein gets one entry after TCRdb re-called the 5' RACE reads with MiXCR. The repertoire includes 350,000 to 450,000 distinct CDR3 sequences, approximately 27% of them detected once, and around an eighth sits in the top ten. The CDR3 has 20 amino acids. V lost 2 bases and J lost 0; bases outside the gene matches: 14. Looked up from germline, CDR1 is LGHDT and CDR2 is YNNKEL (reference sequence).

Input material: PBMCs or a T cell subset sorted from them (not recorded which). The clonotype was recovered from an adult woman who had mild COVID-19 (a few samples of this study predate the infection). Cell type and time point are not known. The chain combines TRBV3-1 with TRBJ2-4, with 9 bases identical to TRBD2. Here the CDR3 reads CASSQWGGRGRTLAKNIQYF. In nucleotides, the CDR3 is TGTGCCAGCAGCCAATGGGGCGGGAGGGGACGGACGCTAGCCAAAAACATTCAGTACTTC.